This passage covers 15 T cell receptor beta chains from one sample sequenced in a study of T cell changes during pregnancy in multiple sclerosis. The method was immunoSEQ multiplex PCR; TCRdb's version includes in-frame clones alone and lacks a portion of them. The table has roughly 97,000 clones, 90% seen once. Material: peripheral blood, obtained in the second trimester of pregnancy. The receptors were gathered from a female donor in good health, enrolled as a control in a pregnancy study.

V is TRBV29-1 and J is TRBJ1-4; D is possibly TRBD1 (5 bases). Per the germline V gene, CDR1 is SQVTM and CDR2 is ANQGSEA. Trimming pared 4 bases from V and 7 bases from J, leaving 10 bases between. This CDR3 is 12 amino acids long. The CDR3 sequence: CSVGEGPEKLFF. The DNA of the CDR3 is TGCAGCGTTGGGGAGGGGCCTGAAAAACTGTTTTTT.

The V and J genes are TRBV13 and TRBJ2-7, with 8 positions matching TRBD2. Trimming took 5 bases from V and 4 from J; bases not matched to a gene: 19. The CDR3 totals 18 residues. Germline values: CDR1 PRHDT, CDR2 FYEKMQ (reference sequence). CDR3 region: CASSLRSSGGGPFYEQYF. CDR3 in DNA: TGTGCCAGCAGCCTTCGATCAAGCGGGGGAGGGCCTTTTTACGAGCAGTACTTC. Using reference TRBV13 and TRBJ2-7 for the parts outside the CDR3, the full variable domain is AAGVIQSPRHLIKEKRETATLKCYPIPRHDTVYWYQQGPGQDPQFLISFYEKMQSDKGSIPDRFSAQQFSDYHSELNMSSLELGDSALYFCASSLRSSGGGPFYEQYFGPGTRLTVT.

This rearrangement joins TRBV2 to TRBJ2-5, with TRBD2 identical over 8 bases. Looked up from germline, CDR1 is SNHLY and CDR2 is FYNNEI. The trim removed 8 bases at V and 1 base at J, leaving 9 bases unmatched. The CDR3 extends over 15 amino acids. CDR3: CASPAGLGAQETQYF. The DNA for the CDR3 is TGTGCCAGCCCCGCGGGACTAGGGGCCCAAGAGACCCAGTACTTC.

Here the CDR3 reads CASSSPGLEQFF. The CDR3 nucleotides read TGTGCCAGCAGCTCCCCTGGCCTGGAGCAGTTCTTC. The chain joins TRBV7-2 to TRBJ2-1; D not resolved. Trimming took off 4 bases at V and 10 bases at J, with 11 bases between the two ends. The V gene's germline CDR1 is SGHTA and CDR2 FQGNSA. This CDR3 is built from 12 residues. Variable domain in full (rest from reference TRBV7-2 and TRBJ2-1): GAGVSQSPSNKVTEKGKDVELRCDPISGHTALYWYRQSLGQGLEFLIYFQGNSAPDKSGLPSDRFSAERTGGSVSTLTIQRTQQEDSAVYLCASSSPGLEQFFGPGTRLTVL.

The J gene is TRBJ1-3, the V gene TRBV5-1, with a weak D call TRBD1 (6 bases). This CDR3 has 14 residues. V lost 6 bases and J lost 4, with 14 bases in between. The V gene's germline CDR1 is SGHRS and CDR2 YFSETQ. The CDR3 protein is CASTTGGAGNTIYF. CDR3 DNA: TGCGCCAGCACGACTGGGGGCGCAGGAAACACCATATATTTT.

The rearrangement uses TRBV9 and TRBJ2-1, with D tentatively TRBD2 (6 bases). The CDR3 runs 14 residues. Germline V lookup: CDR1 SGDLS, CDR2 YYNGEE. V shed 2 bases and J shed 3 bases, with 9 bases lying between them. The CDR3 here is CASSVGTLYNEQFF. CDR3 bases: TGTGCCAGCAGCGTCGGGACTCTCTACAATGAGCAGTTCTTC.

The genes are TRBV5-6 and TRBJ2-7, with D maybe TRBD2 (6 bases). In germline, CDR1 is SGHDT, CDR2 YYEEEE. This CDR3 is built from 17 residues. V lost 0 bases to trimming and J lost 4 bases, with 20 bases between them. The CDR3 coding sequence is TGTGCCAGCAGCTTGGACTGGGGGGAGTTAAAATTTTACGAGCAGTACTTC. Its protein product is CASSLDWGELKFYEQYF.

The chain is built from TRBV14 and TRBJ2-1, with 13 bases identical to TRBD2. J lost 6 bases, V lost 4 bases, and 15 bases had no gene match. The CDR3 is 19 amino acids. Germline assignment: CDR1 SGHDN and CDR2 FVKESK. Here the CDR3 reads CASSPIHPLLAGGVNEQFF. CDR3 bases: TGTGCCAGCAGCCCGATCCATCCCCTACTAGCGGGGGGGGTCAATGAGCAGTTCTTC.

The J gene is TRBJ2-5, the V gene TRBV11-2, with no clear D. The CDR3 consists of 13 residues. Germline CDR1 reads SGHAT; CDR2 reads FQNNGV. V was shortened by 1 base and J by 4 bases, with 7 bases between the two germline ends. The CDR3 region has the DNA TGTGCCAGCAGCTTAGTTGGGCTAGAGACCCAGTACTTC. It is translated as CASSLVGLETQYF.

The chain carries TRBV4-1 and TRBJ2-1; 12 bases align to TRBD2. J lost 10 bases, V lost 4 bases, and 11 bases had no gene match. CDR3 length: 16 residues. The germline V gene encodes CDR1 MGHRA and CDR2 YSYEKL. The CDR3 region has the DNA TGCGCCAGCAGCCTAACTAGCGGGGGGAGGGTCGGGGAGCAGTTCTTC. This gives the protein CASSLTSGGRVGEQFF.

The rearrangement links TRBV5-1 to TRBJ1-1; possibly TRBD1 for D (6 bases). This CDR3 comprises 14 residues. Trimming shortened V by 2 bases and J by 0 bases, and 8 bases separated the two germline ends. Germline assignment: CDR1 SGHRS and CDR2 YFSETQ. Here the CDR3 DNA reads TGCGCCAGCAGCTTCCAGGGGCTGAACACTGAAGCTTTCTTT. As protein: CASSFQGLNTEAFF.

This chain joins TRBV19 and TRBJ1-5, with 7 bases identical to TRBD1. J was trimmed by 10 bases and V by 3 bases; bases with no gene match: 12. Per germline, CDR1 LNHDA and CDR2 SQIVND (reference sequence). This CDR3 spans 15 amino acids. CDR3 residues: CASSIPPGGAQPQHF. The CDR3 nucleotides read TGTGCCAGTAGTATCCCCCCAGGGGGTGCCCAACCCCAGCATTTT. Together with reference TRBV19 and TRBJ1-5, the CDR3 gives the full variable domain: DGGITQSPKYLFRKEGQNVTLSCEQNLNHDAMYWYRQDPGQGLRLIYYSQIVNDFQKGDIAEGYSVSREKKESFPLTVTSAQKNPTAFYLCASSIPPGGAQPQHFGDGTRLSIL.

The chain employs TRBV9 and TRBJ2-1; maybe TRBD2 (6 bases). The V end lost 3 bases, the J end lost 9 bases, and 10 bases lay between the germline ends. This CDR3 is built from 12 residues. Per the germline V gene, CDR1 is SGDLS and CDR2 is YYNGEE. CDR3 sequence reads: CASSEGTGEQFF. CDR3 nucleotides: TGTGCCAGCAGCGAAGGGACTGGTGAGCAGTTCTTC. The full variable domain, its missing parts supplied by reference TRBV9 and TRBJ2-1, is DSGVTQTPKHLITATGQRVTLRCSPRSGDLSVYWYQQSLDQGLQFLIQYYNGEERAKGNILERFSAQQFPDLHSELNLSSLELGDSALYFCASSEGTGEQFFGPGTRLTVL.

The chain combines TRBV27 with TRBJ1-6; D ambiguous. V was trimmed by 4 bases and J by 2 bases, leaving 12 bases between them. The germline CDR1 and CDR2 sequences are MNHEY and SMNVEV (reference sequence). CDR3 length: 16 residues. The CDR3, as DNA: TGTGCCAGCAGTTATGCGGGAAGAACCTATAATTCACCCCTCCACTTT. This sequence encodes CASSYAGRTYNSPLHF.

The V gene is TRBV30, the J gene TRBJ1-1; D uncertain. The CDR3 is 14 amino acids. V shed 1 base and J shed 4 bases, with 13 bases lying between them. Germline V gene lookup returns CDR1 GTSNPN and CDR2 SVGIG (reference sequence). For the CDR3, the DNA is TGTGCCTGGAGTGGAGATCGGGTGGCCACTGAAGCTTTCTTT. It specifies CAWSGDRVATEAFF.